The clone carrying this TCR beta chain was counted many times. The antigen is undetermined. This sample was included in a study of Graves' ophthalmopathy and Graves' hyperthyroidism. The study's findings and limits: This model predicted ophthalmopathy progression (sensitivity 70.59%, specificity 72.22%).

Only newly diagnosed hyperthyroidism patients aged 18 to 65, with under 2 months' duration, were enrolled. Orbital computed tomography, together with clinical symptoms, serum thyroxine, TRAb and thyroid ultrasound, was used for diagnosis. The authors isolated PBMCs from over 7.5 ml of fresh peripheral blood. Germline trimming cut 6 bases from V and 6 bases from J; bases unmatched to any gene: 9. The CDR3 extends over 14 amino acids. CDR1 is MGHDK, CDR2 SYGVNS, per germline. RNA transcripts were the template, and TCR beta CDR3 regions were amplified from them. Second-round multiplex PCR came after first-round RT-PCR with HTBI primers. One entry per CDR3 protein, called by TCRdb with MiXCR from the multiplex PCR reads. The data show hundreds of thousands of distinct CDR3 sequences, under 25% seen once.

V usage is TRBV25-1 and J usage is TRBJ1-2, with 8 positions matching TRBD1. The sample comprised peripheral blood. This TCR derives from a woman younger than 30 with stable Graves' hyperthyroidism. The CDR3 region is CASSLLQGVDGYTF. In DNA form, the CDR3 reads TGTGCCAGCAGCCTATTACAGGGGGTAGATGGCTACACCTTC.